These 13 T cell receptor beta chains share one sample of origin, sequenced in a study of blood T cells in healthy people across ages. A second about 7 to 12 cycle PCR used barcoded and J-beta primers. TCRdb re-derived calls from the 5' RACE reads in MiXCR, one entry per CDR3 protein. The sample yields 750,000 to 850,000 distinct CDR3 sequences, 20% to 30% seen once. The same data also contributed to another study, on T cells of mothers and their children.

Specimen: blood. The receptors were sampled from a boy younger than 18 in good health.

The rearrangement joins TRBV14 to TRBJ2-5, with 11 bases fitting TRBD2. V shed 3 bases, J shed 11 bases, and the junction held 20 bases outside the gene matches. This CDR3 has 18 amino acids. The germline gives CDR1 SGHDN, CDR2 FVKESK. Here the CDR3 reads CASSQGLAEYNDLMEQYF. As DNA, the CDR3 is TGTGCCAGCAGCCAGGGACTAGCGGAGTATAATGACTTGATGGAGCAGTACTTC.

This clonotype has a handful of counts. The chain carries TRBV7-2 and TRBJ1-5, with TRBD1 identical over 9 bases. Trimming took 4 bases from V and 9 from J; bases not matched to a gene: 4. The CDR3 consists of 13 residues. Germline V gives CDR1 SGHTA, CDR2 FQGNSA. Here the CDR3 reads CASSSQGAGPQHF. The CDR3 DNA reads TGTGCCAGCAGCTCACAGGGGGCTGGGCCCCAGCATTTT.

The sample holds many counts of this clonotype. The V and J genes are TRBV4-3 and TRBJ2-3; 10 bases match TRBD2. Germline lookup yields CDR1 LGHNA and CDR2 YSLEER. With V trimmed by 1 base and J by 2 bases, 3 bases remained unmatched. CDR3 length: 16 residues. CDR3 loop: CASSQGTSGYTDTQYF. CDR3 DNA sequence: TGCGCCAGCAGCCAAGGGACTAGCGGTTACACAGATACGCAGTATTTT.

The chain recombines TRBV29-1 with TRBJ2-1; 14 bases agree with TRBD2. The CDR3 is 16 residues long. The V gene end was trimmed by 6 bases and the J gene end by 0 bases; junction bases not matched to a gene: 4. CDR1 and CDR2 (germline): SQVTM, ANQGSEA. CDR3 protein: CSVEGTSGGSYNEQFF. Here the CDR3 DNA reads TGCAGCGTGGAGGGGACTAGCGGGGGCTCCTACAATGAGCAGTTCTTC.

This chain connects TRBV2 to TRBJ2-1, with 7 positions matching TRBD2. From germline, CDR1 is SNHLY and CDR2 FYNNEI. The CDR3 consists of 15 residues. V trimming: 7 bases; J trimming: 4 bases; junction bases outside the gene matches: 10. DNA of the CDR3: TGTGCCAGCAATCCGGGAGCGGGATGGTACAATGAGCAGTTCTTC. Translating gives CASNPGAGWYNEQFF.

This clonotype was counted a few times. V usage is TRBV5-1 and J usage is TRBJ2-2; D ambiguous. V was shortened by 0 bases and J by 8 bases, with 11 bases between the two germline ends. This CDR3 is 14 amino acids long. Germline V gene data show CDR1 as SGHRS and CDR2 as YFSETQ. CDR3 in amino acids: CASSLEGALGELFF. CDR3 nucleotide sequence: TGCGCCAGCAGCTTGGAAGGTGCCTTAGGGGAGCTGTTTTTT.

This clonotype has just a few counts. V gene TRBV29-1 combines with J gene TRBJ2-5, with 9 bases matching TRBD1. With the DNA end fitting TRBJ2-1 better, the J assignment may be wrong. The CDR3 extends over 14 amino acids. CDR1 SQVTM and CDR2 ANQGSEA come from the germline V gene. CDR3 DNA sequence: TGCAGCGTCGCCGGGACAGGGAGTTCCAATGAGCAGTTCTTC. Translated, it gives CSVAGTGSSNEQFF.

This chain joins TRBV2 and TRBJ1-1; D unclear. CDR3 length equals 14 residues. Deletions cut 4 bases from V and 1 base from J, with 10 bases between. Germline V gene data show CDR1 as SNHLY and CDR2 as FYNNEI. DNA for the CDR3: TGTGCCAGCAGTGGTCGGGCCACGAACACTGAAGCTTTCTTT. This translates into CASSGRATNTEAFF.

V gene TRBV24-1 combines with J gene TRBJ2-5; 7 bases map to TRBD2. Germline V gene data show CDR1 as KGHDR and CDR2 as SFDVKD. The trim removed 0 bases at V and 2 bases at J, leaving 5 bases unmatched. This CDR3 is built from 16 residues. CDR3 sequence reads: CATSDLRPSGQETQYF. The CDR3 bases are TGTGCCACCAGTGATTTGAGGCCTAGCGGACAAGAGACCCAGTACTTC.

This clonotype has just a few counts. V usage is TRBV12-3 or TRBV12-4 and J usage is TRBJ2-5; tentatively, D is TRBD1 or TRBD2 (5 bases each). The DNA end lines up better with TRBJ2-7; the J call may be wrong. This CDR3 is 14 amino acids long. CDR3 in amino acids: CASSPPGRTYEQYF. The CDR3 nucleotides are TGTGCCAGCAGCCCACCGGGACGGACCTACGAGCAGTACTTC.

This clonotype came up a few times. The chain joins TRBV7-2 to TRBJ1-1, with a weak D call TRBD1 (6 bases). CDR3 size: 15 residues. CDR1 is SGHTA and CDR2 is FQGNSA in the germline V gene. V lost 2 bases and J lost 9, with 19 bases in between. The CDR3 loop is CASSLSPGQGFQAFF. The CDR3 coding sequence is TGTGCCAGCAGCTTATCCCCGGGACAAGGGTTTCAAGCTTTCTTT.

To note about this clonotype: At one boundary the junction diverges from the germline segment, which might be a read error. V and J are TRBV12-3 or TRBV12-4 and TRBJ2-3, with TRBD1 matching over 10 bases. CDR3 length: 15 residues. The CDR3: CASSLGTGAADAQYF. The CDR3, as DNA: TGTGCCAGCAGTCTCGGGACAGGGGCCGCAGATGCGCAGTATTTT.

This clonotype was seen only a few times. J is TRBJ2-1 and V is TRBV28, with no clear D. Near its end, the DNA agrees better with TRBJ2-7, so the J call may be wrong. This CDR3 is 12 amino acids long. Germline assignment: CDR1 MDHEN and CDR2 SYDVKM. The CDR3, as DNA: TGTGCCAGCAGTTTTAGCACCTACGAGCAGTACTTC. Its protein is CASSFSTYEQYF.